The 27 T cell receptor beta chains reported below all come from one sample, sequenced in a study of early T cells in non-severe SARS-CoV-2 infection. TCRdb reprocessed the 5' RACE reads with MiXCR, giving one entry per CDR3 protein. The sample carries roughly 110,000 distinct CDR3 sequences, approximately 12% recorded once. Sequencing was performed on whole blood. These TCRs come from an adult who was a healthcare worker with PCR-confirmed SARS-CoV-2 infection or an uninfected control (not recorded which).

This clonotype occurred many times. The CDR3 DNA reads as TGTGCCAGCAGACGGTCTGAAGCTTTCTTT. Its protein is CASRRSEAFF. This sequence joins TRBV6-7 and TRBJ1-1; no clear D gene. TRBV6-7 is known as an ORF, though its function is uncertain. V was trimmed by 6 bases and J by 6 bases, leaving 5 bases between them. This CDR3 comprises 10 residues.

This chain connects TRBV5-4 to TRBJ2-1; the match to TRBD2 covers 8 bases. The trim removed 9 bases at V and 5 bases at J, leaving 7 bases unmatched. Germline values: CDR1 SGHNT, CDR2 YYREEE (reference sequence). This CDR3 is built from 13 residues. The CDR3 sequence is CATQREFHNEQFF. The CDR3 coding sequence is TGTGCCACCCAGCGGGAGTTCCACAATGAGCAGTTCTTC.

This clonotype has just a few counts. V is TRBV27 and J is TRBJ2-4, with TRBD1 matching 7 bases. Germline trimming cut 5 bases from V and 5 bases from J; bases unmatched to any gene: 12. CDR1 and CDR2 (germline): MNHEY, SMNVEV (reference sequence). The length of the CDR3 is 16 residues. This chain's CDR3 is CASSPRTGSGQNIQYF. The CDR3 DNA reads TGTGCCAGCAGTCCCAGGACAGGATCGGGGCAAAACATTCAGTACTTC.

The chain combines TRBV9 with TRBJ1-1; D is undetermined. CDR1 is SGDLS and CDR2 is YYNGEE in the germline V gene. The CDR3 has 13 amino acids. Deletions cut 1 base from V and 3 bases from J, with 7 bases between. Here the CDR3 reads CASSVQEYTEAFF. CDR3 nucleotides: TGTGCCAGCAGCGTACAGGAGTACACTGAAGCTTTCTTT. Full variable domain (outside the CDR3, taken from reference TRBV9 and TRBJ1-1): DSGVTQTPKHLITATGQRVTLRCSPRSGDLSVYWYQQSLDQGLQFLIQYYNGEERAKGNILERFSAQQFPDLHSELNLSSLELGDSALYFCASSVQEYTEAFFGQGTRLTVV.

Many counts were recorded for this clonotype. CDR3 region: CASNPTRGINQPQHF. For the CDR3, the DNA is TGTGCCAGCAACCCAACGCGGGGCATCAATCAGCCCCAGCATTTT. The rearrangement uses TRBV6-1 and TRBJ1-5; TRBD1 might be the D (5 bases). In germline, CDR1 is MNHNS, CDR2 SASEGT. Trimming removed 7 bases at V and 3 bases at J, with 16 bases between. This CDR3 contains 15 residues.

This clonotype has a handful of counts. The V call is TRBV2, the J call TRBJ1-1; possibly TRBD1 for D (5 bases). The germline V gene encodes CDR1 SNHLY and CDR2 FYNNEI. V was pared by 4 bases and J by 1 base, with 10 bases between. The CDR3 contains 14 residues. CDR3 residues: CASSGGNRNTEAFF. The CDR3 DNA reads TGTGCCAGCAGTGGGGGCAATCGGAACACTGAAGCTTTCTTT.

This clonotype was observed many times. The gene calls are TRBV20-1 and TRBJ2-5; 9 positions match TRBD2. CDR1 is DFQATT, CDR2 SNEGSKA, per germline (reference sequence). Unmatched junction bases numbered 12, after V lost 5 bases and J lost 5 bases. The CDR3 is 15 residues long. Here the CDR3 reads CSAPPSGNWVETQYF. The CDR3, as DNA: TGCAGTGCTCCCCCTAGCGGGAATTGGGTTGAGACCCAGTACTTC.

This clonotype occurred a few times. The chain carries TRBV6-5 and TRBJ2-5, with 11 bases matching TRBD2. The CDR3 spans 15 residues. V dropped 6 bases and J dropped 5; count of bases not matched to a gene: 8. Germline V gene data show CDR1 as MNHEY and CDR2 as SVGAGI. The CDR3 loop reads CASSRGSGRAETQYF. As DNA, the CDR3 is TGTGCCAGCAGCCGAGGTAGCGGGAGGGCGGAGACCCAGTACTTC.

This clonotype appeared many times. This chain joins TRBV7-9 and TRBJ2-3, with 7 bases identical to TRBD1. The CDR3 sequence is 14 residues long. Per germline, CDR1 SEHNR and CDR2 FQNEAQ (reference sequence). V dropped 5 bases and J dropped 4; count of bases not matched to a gene: 6. The CDR3 spells CASSPRQGPDTQYF. CDR3 DNA sequence: TGTGCCAGCAGCCCCCGACAGGGACCAGATACGCAGTATTTT.

The chain combines TRBV5-1 with TRBJ2-1; TRBD2 matches 7 bases. Trimming at V came to 4 bases and at J to 1 base, leaving 11 bases not matched to a gene. The germline CDR1 and CDR2 sequences are SGHRS and YFSETQ. This CDR3 is built from 17 residues. The CDR3 loop is CASSQQGGRGSYNEQFF. For the CDR3, the DNA is TGCGCCAGCAGCCAACAAGGCGGGAGAGGGTCCTACAATGAGCAGTTCTTC. The full variable domain, with the rest looked up from reference TRBV5-1 and TRBJ2-1, is KAGVTQTPRYLIKTRGQQVTLSCSPISGHRSVSWYQQTPGQGLQFLFEYFSETQRNKGNFPGRFSGRQFSNSRSEMNVSTLELGDSALYLCASSQQGGRGSYNEQFFGPGTRLTVL.

This clonotype was observed at least ten times. This chain uses TRBV11-2 with TRBJ2-1; D gene unclear. The germline V gene encodes CDR1 SGHAT and CDR2 FQNNGV. V lost 1 base and J lost 5, with 3 bases in between. This CDR3 contains 12 residues. CDR3 loop: CASSLGNNEQFF. The CDR3 DNA reads as TGTGCCAGCAGCTTAGGGAACAATGAGCAGTTCTTC. Drawing the rest from reference TRBV11-2 and TRBJ2-1, the complete variable domain is EAGVAQSPRYKIIEKRQSVAFWCNPISGHATLYWYQQILGQGPKLLIQFQNNGVVDDSQLPKDRFSAERLKGVDSTLKIQPAKLEDSAVYLCASSLGNNEQFFGPGTRLTVL.

V usage is TRBV7-2 and J usage is TRBJ2-7; D gene ambiguous. The germline gives CDR1 SGHTA, CDR2 FQGNSA. The V gene lost 7 bases and the J gene lost 3 bases, with 13 bases spanning the gap. This CDR3 has 13 residues. The CDR3 nucleotides read TGTGCCAGCACGGACGGATGGATCTACGAGCAGTACTTC. Translating it yields CASTDGWIYEQYF.

The rearrangement joins TRBV5-4 to TRBJ2-7, with 7 positions matching TRBD1. V shed 3 bases and J 2 bases; nucleotides not matched to a gene: 5. Germline V gene lookup returns CDR1 SGHNT and CDR2 YYREEE (reference sequence). This CDR3 comprises 14 residues. For the CDR3, the DNA is TGTGCCAGCAGCTCCAGGGGACAGCCCTACGAGCAGTACTTC. This encodes CASSSRGQPYEQYF.

This clonotype was counted at least ten times. This rearrangement joins TRBV27 to TRBJ1-6; D is possibly TRBD1 (6 bases). V shed 5 bases and J shed 10 bases, with 15 bases lying between them. CDR3 size: 14 residues. Germline CDR1 and CDR2: MNHEY and SMNVEV (reference sequence). DNA for the CDR3: TGTGCCAGCAGTAGAACAGGGCTCCGATCACCCCTCCACTTT. This codes for CASSRTGLRSPLHF.

This clonotype was detected a few times. This chain joins TRBV6-2 or TRBV6-3 and TRBJ1-1, with unresolved D. The germline CDR1 and CDR2 sequences are MNHEY and SVGEGT. With 2 bases removed from V and 3 bases from J, the gap between germline ends came to 10 bases. The CDR3 sequence is 14 residues long. Written as DNA, the CDR3 is TGTGCCAGCAGTTACACCGAGGGCGACACTGAAGCTTTCTTT. Its protein is CASSYTEGDTEAFF.

Note on this clonotype: This may arise from a read error, as a much more abundant clone is one base away. The chain has TRBV7-8 and TRBJ1-1, with D perhaps matching TRBD1 (5 bases). CDR3 length: 14 amino acids. V lost 8 bases to trimming and J lost 0 bases, with 13 bases between them. Germline lookup yields CDR1 SGHVS and CDR2 FQNEAQ. The CDR3 nucleotides are TGTGCCAGCGGCCCCCACAGGTTGAACACTGAAGCTTTCTTT. Amino acids: CASGPHRLNTEAFF.

The sample holds many counts of this clonotype. This rearrangement joins TRBV28 to TRBJ1-5; perhaps TRBD1 as D (5 bases). The CDR3 runs 12 residues. Per germline, CDR1 MDHEN and CDR2 SYDVKM. Trimming shortened V by 1 base and J by 9 bases, and 7 bases separated the two germline ends. CDR3 DNA: TGTGCCAGCAGTTTATTAAGGGGGCCCCAGCATTTT. As protein: CASSLLRGPQHF. Full variable domain (outside the CDR3, taken from reference TRBV28 and TRBJ1-5): DVKVTQSSRYLVKRTGEKVFLECVQDMDHENMFWYRQDPGLGLRLIYFSYDVKMKEKGDIPEGYSVSREKKERFSLILESASTNQTSMYLCASSLLRGPQHFGDGTRLSIL.

The chain joins TRBV5-1 to TRBJ2-7, with 10 nucleotides matching TRBD1. CDR3 size: 14 residues. CDR1 and CDR2 (germline): SGHRS, YFSETQ. V was clipped by 4 bases and J by 5 bases; unmatched bases: 6. DNA for the CDR3: TGCGCCAGCAGCCGGGACAGGGGTAACAACGAGCAGTACTTC. The encoded protein is CASSRDRGNNEQYF.

Ten or more counts support this clonotype. This rearrangement joins TRBV3-1 to TRBJ2-7; tentative D call: TRBD1 (6 bases). V lost 1 base to trimming and J lost 2 bases, with 15 bases between them. Germline CDR1 is LGHDT and CDR2 is YNNKEL (reference sequence). There are 16 residues in the CDR3. The CDR3 is CASSQGTADRPYEQYF. CDR3 nucleotide sequence: TGTGCCAGCAGCCAAGGGACCGCGGACAGACCCTACGAGCAGTACTTC.

The chain carries TRBV29-1 and TRBJ2-1; D not certain. The CDR3 is made up of 14 amino acids. The V gene's germline CDR1 is SQVTM and CDR2 ANQGSEA. Deletions cut 3 bases from V and 4 bases from J, with 13 bases between. For the CDR3, the DNA is TGCAGCGTTGAGTTATCGGGCCGATACAATGAGCAGTTCTTC. It specifies CSVELSGRYNEQFF.

This clonotype occurred a few times. The chain carries TRBV7-2 and TRBJ2-1; no clear D. CDR1 SGHTA and CDR2 FQGNSA come from the germline V gene. CDR3 length: 13 amino acids. V gave up 2 bases and J gave up 15 bases, with 17 bases separating them. The CDR3 DNA reads TGTGCCAGCAGCTTAATAGAAGGTGCGTCGCCGTTCTTC. It encodes CASSLIEGASPFF.

This clonotype occurred many times. The rearrangement links TRBV3-2 to TRBJ2-7; TRBD1, the table's D call, was not compared with the DNA. TRBV3-2 is a pseudogene segment. This CDR3 region has 17 residues. CDR3 nucleotide sequence: TGTGCCAGCAGCCAAGATGAGGGGGCGGGGTCCCTTACGGAGCAGTACTTC. It codes for CASSQDEGAGSLTEQYF.

This clonotype was counted at least ten times. The J gene is TRBJ2-7, the V gene TRBV5-1; the D gene is possibly TRBD1 (7 bases). The V end lost 1 base, the J end lost 5 bases, and 13 bases lay between the germline ends. The germline CDR1 and CDR2 sequences are SGHRS and YFSETQ. The CDR3 sequence is 14 residues long. The CDR3 DNA reads as TGCGCCAGCAGCTTGCCAGGGGGGCAGAACGAGCAGTACTTC. This sequence encodes CASSLPGGQNEQYF.

This clonotype was seen more than once but under ten times. The chain uses TRBV5-1 and TRBJ2-7; 11 bases agree with TRBD1. This CDR3 is built from 14 residues. Germline V gives CDR1 SGHRS, CDR2 YFSETQ. V shed 4 bases, J shed 6 bases, and the junction held 6 bases outside the gene matches. The CDR3: CASSPAGTGGEQYF. The DNA of the CDR3 is TGCGCCAGCAGCCCGGCCGGGACAGGGGGCGAGCAGTACTTC. The full variable domain, with the rest looked up from reference TRBV5-1 and TRBJ2-7, is KAGVTQTPRYLIKTRGQQVTLSCSPISGHRSVSWYQQTPGQGLQFLFEYFSETQRNKGNFPGRFSGRQFSNSRSEMNVSTLELGDSALYLCASSPAGTGGEQYFGPGTRLTVT.

This clonotype was found many times. V and J are TRBV30 and TRBJ1-6; no firm D call. This CDR3 spans 13 amino acids. CDR1 is GTSNPN, CDR2 SVGIG, per germline (reference sequence). V dropped 0 bases and J dropped 5 bases, with 5 bases sitting between them. The CDR3 DNA reads as TGTGCCTGGAGTGTGGGGAATAATTCACCCCTCCACTTT. Encoded protein: CAWSVGNNSPLHF.

This clonotype has a count of ten or more. This chain links TRBV7-2 with TRBJ1-1, with TRBD1 matching over 8 bases. Germline V CDR1 and CDR2: SGHTA, FQGNSA. The CDR3 contains 13 residues. The J segment lost 10 bases and the V segment lost 5 bases, leaving 9 bases of the junction unmatched. The CDR3 region is CASSPSRGRGAFF. The DNA of the CDR3 is TGTGCCAGCAGCCCAAGCAGGGGGCGCGGAGCTTTCTTT.

With respect to this clonotype: One base away lies a much larger clone, so this may be a sequencing read error. The chain is built from TRBV6-1 and TRBJ1-2; TRBD1 might be the D (6 bases). The CDR3 length is 11 residues. In germline, CDR1 is MNHNS, CDR2 SASEGT. The CDR3 here is CGSLRGGGYTF. CDR3 DNA: TGTGGCAGCCTCAGGGGAGGAGGCTACACCTTC.